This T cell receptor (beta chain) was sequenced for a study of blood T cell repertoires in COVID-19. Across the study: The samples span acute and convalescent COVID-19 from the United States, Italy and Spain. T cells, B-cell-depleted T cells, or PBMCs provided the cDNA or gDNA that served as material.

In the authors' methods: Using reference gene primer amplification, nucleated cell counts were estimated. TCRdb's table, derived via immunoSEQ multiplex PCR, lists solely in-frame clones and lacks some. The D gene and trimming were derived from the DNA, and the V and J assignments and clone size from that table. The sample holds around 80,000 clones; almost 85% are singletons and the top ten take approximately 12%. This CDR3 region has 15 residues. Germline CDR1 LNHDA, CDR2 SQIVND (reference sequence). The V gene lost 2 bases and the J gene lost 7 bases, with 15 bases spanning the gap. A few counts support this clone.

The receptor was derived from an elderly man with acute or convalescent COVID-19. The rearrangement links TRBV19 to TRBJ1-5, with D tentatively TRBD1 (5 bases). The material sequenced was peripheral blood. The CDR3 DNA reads TGTGCCAGTAGTATATCGGGCGGGGGAGGACAGCCCCAGCATTTT. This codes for CASSISGGGGQPQHF.